A single sample is the source of the 27 T cell receptor beta chains below, sequenced in a study of blood T cell repertoires in COVID-19. Clones were read by immunoSEQ multiplex PCR, and TCRdb kept only the in-frame ones, dropping some. In the table there are around 170,000 clones, around 74% of which are singletons. The sample taken for sequencing was peripheral blood. The receptors come from a woman over 75 with acute or convalescent COVID-19.

The V call is TRBV28, the J call TRBJ2-1, with 8 bases that match TRBD2. CDR3 length: 16 residues. Per the germline V gene, CDR1 is MDHEN and CDR2 is SYDVKM. V was clipped by 6 bases and J by 7 bases; unmatched bases: 14. CDR3 coding DNA: TGTGCCAGCAGCACTAGCGGAGGGGGAGCGATAAATGAGCAGTTCTTC. This encodes CASSTSGGGAINEQFF.

The rearrangement uses TRBV6-4 and TRBJ2-3, with a tentative D call TRBD2 (6 bases). There are 14 residues in the CDR3. The germline V gene has CDR1 MRHNA and CDR2 SNTAGT. Trimming pared 8 bases from V and 3 bases from J, leaving 15 bases between. For the CDR3, the DNA is TGTGCCAGCCGGAGGGGAGTAGGAACAGATACGCAGTATTTT. It translates to CASRRGVGTDTQYF.

The CDR3 nucleotides read TGTGCCATCAGTGACTCCGGACAGGCGAACACTGAAGCTTTCTTT. Translating it yields CAISDSGQANTEAFF. The rearrangement links TRBV10-3 to TRBJ1-1; 7 nucleotides line up with TRBD1. This CDR3 region has 15 residues. Looked up from germline, CDR1 is ENHRY and CDR2 is SYGVKD. V trimming: 3 bases; J trimming: 1 base; junction bases outside the gene matches: 5.

J is TRBJ1-1 and V is TRBV4-2; no reliable D call. The germline V gene encodes CDR1 LGHNA and CDR2 YNFKEQ. V was clipped by 0 bases and J by 2 bases, with 7 bases between them. This CDR3 comprises 14 residues. The CDR3 DNA reads as TGTGCCAGCAGCCAAGAAAATGGCAACACTGAAGCTTTCTTT. This gives the protein CASSQENGNTEAFF.

CDR3 loop: CASSRLAALGNEQFF. For the CDR3, the DNA is TGTGCCAGTAGCAGGCTAGCGGCTTTGGGAAATGAGCAGTTCTTC. The chain is built from TRBV19 and TRBJ2-1; 7 bases match TRBD2. This CDR3 is 15 amino acids long. V was pared by 6 bases and J by 7 bases, with 12 bases of the junction left unmatched. From germline, CDR1 is LNHDA and CDR2 SQIVND (reference sequence).

The V call is TRBV10-1, the J call TRBJ2-1; 7 nucleotides match TRBD2. The V gene's germline CDR1 is WNHNN and CDR2 SYGVQD (reference sequence). The CDR3 spans 13 residues. J was trimmed by 9 bases and V by 10 bases; bases with no gene match: 12. The CDR3 nucleotides read TGCGCCACCCGCCCGGGGGGTATAGGTGAGCAGTTCTTC. This sequence encodes CATRPGGIGEQFF.

This chain links TRBV28 with TRBJ1-4; D unresolved. The germline V gene has CDR1 MDHEN and CDR2 SYDVKM. V lost 2 bases and J lost 7, with 5 bases in between. The CDR3 spans 12 residues. The CDR3 DNA sequence: TGTGCCAGCAGTTTACGTGTTGAAAAACTGTTTTTT. Its protein product is CASSLRVEKLFF. The entire variable domain, with the rest obtained from reference TRBV28 and TRBJ1-4, is as follows: DVKVTQSSRYLVKRTGEKVFLECVQDMDHENMFWYRQDPGLGLRLIYFSYDVKMKEKGDIPEGYSVSREKKERFSLILESASTNQTSMYLCASSLRVEKLFFGSGTQLSVL.

The rearrangement joins TRBV27 to TRBJ2-5; 7 bases are a match to TRBD1. The V gene's germline CDR1 is MNHEY and CDR2 SMNVEV (reference sequence). Losses at the gene ends were 6 bases for V and 4 bases for J; bases not matched to a gene: 14. There are 16 residues in the CDR3. The CDR3 DNA reads as TGTGCCAGCAGACCTGAGACAGGGACCGGAGGAGAGACCCAGTACTTC. This encodes CASRPETGTGGETQYF.

The genes are TRBV14 and TRBJ1-2; the D gene is possibly TRBD1 (5 bases). Germline V gene sequence: CDR1 SGHDN, CDR2 FVKESK. The CDR3 length is 15 residues. Trimming took 0 bases from V and 5 from J, leaving 13 bases between them. The CDR3: CASSQDPGQRYGYTF. The CDR3 coding sequence is TGTGCCAGCAGCCAAGATCCAGGGCAGAGATATGGCTACACCTTC.

This chain connects TRBV7-2 to TRBJ1-1; D gene ambiguous. V was shortened by 3 bases and J by 3 bases, with 5 bases between the two germline ends. The CDR3 is 12 residues long. Germline lookup yields CDR1 SGHTA and CDR2 FQGNSA. This chain's CDR3 is CASSFGDTEAFF. The CDR3 nucleotides read TGTGCCAGCAGCTTCGGGGACACTGAAGCTTTCTTT. Full variable domain (missing parts from reference TRBV7-2 and TRBJ1-1): GAGVSQSPSNKVTEKGKDVELRCDPISGHTALYWYRQSLGQGLEFLIYFQGNSAPDKSGLPSDRFSAERTGGSVSTLTIQRTQQEDSAVYLCASSFGDTEAFFGQGTRLTVV.

The V gene is TRBV19, the J gene TRBJ2-1, with TRBD2 as a possible D gene (6 bases). CDR1 and CDR2 (germline): LNHDA, SQIVND (reference sequence). This CDR3 is built from 14 residues. V lost 5 bases and J 6 bases, leaving 14 bases between the germline ends. CDR3 bases: TGTGCCAGTAGTTGGGTTGGGGGGACCAATGAGCAGTTCTTC. Its translation: CASSWVGGTNEQFF.

This sequence joins TRBV2 and TRBJ2-1; TRBD2 matches 13 bases. Per germline, CDR1 SNHLY and CDR2 FYNNEI. This CDR3 comprises 15 residues. The V gene end was trimmed by 5 bases and the J gene end by 9 bases; junction bases not matched to a gene: 7. The CDR3 reads CASSQGLAGVGEQFF. In nucleotides, the CDR3 is TGTGCCAGCAGTCAAGGACTAGCGGGAGTGGGTGAGCAGTTCTTC.

The chain links TRBV28 to TRBJ2-1; 8 positions match TRBD2. In germline, CDR1 is MDHEN, CDR2 SYDVKM. The CDR3 sequence is 16 residues long. V lost 6 bases, J lost 7 bases, and 14 bases stayed unmatched. The CDR3 DNA follows: TGTGCCAGCAGCTCCGTCAGCGGGAGATCGGGGAATGAGCAGTTCTTC. Its protein product is CASSSVSGRSGNEQFF.

The V and J genes are TRBV5-4 and TRBJ1-5; maybe TRBD1 (5 bases). Germline CDR1 and CDR2: SGHNT and YYREEE (reference sequence). The V end lost 1 base, the J end lost 3 bases, and 8 bases lay between the germline ends. This CDR3 is 14 amino acids long. CDR3: CASSLRGNNQPQHF. The CDR3 nucleotides read TGTGCCAGCAGCTTGAGGGGTAACAATCAGCCCCAGCATTTT.

CDR3 coding DNA: TGTGCCACCAGCCCCGATTCCCAGGGAAACACTGAAGCTTTCTTT. Protein: CATSPDSQGNTEAFF. The chain joins TRBV15 to TRBJ1-1; D might be TRBD1 (5 bases). The ends were cut back, 5 bases at V and 2 bases at J, with 15 bases in the middle. Germline assignment: CDR1 LNHNV and CDR2 YYDKDF (reference sequence). CDR3 length equals 15 residues.

Turning to this clone: Mismatch with germline at one junction end may stem from a read error. The chain joins TRBV28 to TRBJ1-1, with TRBD1 as a possible D gene (5 bases). This CDR3 has 14 residues. Germline values: CDR1 MDHEN, CDR2 SYDVKM. CDR3 in DNA: TGTGCCAGCAGTTTTACCCTGGGGGGTAGTCTCAAGCCCTTT. Its translation: CASSFTLGGSLKPF.

This clone came up a few times. The chain joins TRBV28 to TRBJ1-4; tentative D call: TRBD1 (5 bases). CDR3 size: 15 residues. Germline CDR1 reads MDHEN; CDR2 reads SYDVKM. V was shortened by 0 bases and J by 6 bases, with 11 bases between the two germline ends. CDR3 DNA sequence: TGTGCCAGCAGTTTATGGAAGGGGCGCGATGAAAAACTGTTTTTT. Its protein product is CASSLWKGRDEKLFF.

J is TRBJ1-2 and V is TRBV5-1, with D perhaps TRBD1 (6 bases). The length of the CDR3 is 15 residues. Trimming shortened V by 4 bases and J by 0 bases, and 13 bases separated the two germline ends. The germline CDR1 and CDR2 sequences are SGHRS and YFSETQ. The CDR3 here is CASSPTGSSNYGYTF. The CDR3 region has the DNA TGCGCCAGCAGCCCGACAGGTTCGTCTAACTATGGCTACACCTTC.

V usage is TRBV19 and J usage is TRBJ2-2; 9 nucleotides align to TRBD1. CDR1 is LNHDA, CDR2 SQIVND, per germline (reference sequence). The trim removed 7 bases at V and 3 bases at J, leaving 15 bases unmatched. The CDR3 runs to 18 residues. As DNA, the CDR3 is TGTGCCAGTACTTCAACGACAGGGGGAGAGCTTTACACCGGGGAGCTGTTTTTT. It codes for CASTSTTGGELYTGELFF.

The chain links TRBV7-3 to TRBJ2-5; TRBD2 matches at 10 bases. This CDR3 has 16 amino acids. With V trimmed by 6 bases and J by 0 bases, 7 bases remained unmatched. Germline V gene sequence: CDR1 SGHTA, CDR2 FQGTGA. Here the CDR3 reads CASSQGLAGDQETQYF. The CDR3 region has the DNA TGTGCCAGCAGTCAAGGGCTAGCGGGGGACCAAGAGACCCAGTACTTC.

V and J are TRBV6-1 and TRBJ1-1; unclear D gene. Trimming shortened V by 0 bases and J by 0 bases, and 8 bases separated the two germline ends. The CDR3 spans 15 residues. The germline V gene encodes CDR1 MNHNS and CDR2 SASEGT. CDR3 coding DNA: TGTGCCAGCAGTGAAGCCGGGAACATGAACACTGAAGCTTTCTTT. This gives the protein CASSEAGNMNTEAFF.

This clone was observed at least ten times. The chain joins TRBV3-1 (or the pseudogene TRBV3-2) to TRBJ2-1; TRBD1 is a possible D gene (6 bases). The CDR3 length is 14 residues. Germline V gene sequence: CDR1 LGHDT, CDR2 YNNKEL (reference sequence). V was trimmed by 5 bases and J by 2 bases, leaving 10 bases between them. CDR3: CASSNRDTYNEQFF. The CDR3, as DNA: TGTGCCAGCAGCAATCGGGACACCTACAATGAGCAGTTCTTC.

The DNA of the CDR3 is TGTGCCAGCAGTTTGGTAGGGGGGAGCGGGAACACAGATACGCAGTATTTT. It is translated as CASSLVGGSGNTDTQYF. The J gene is TRBJ2-3, the V gene TRBV28; a weak D match, TRBD2 (7 bases). The length of the CDR3 is 17 residues. V was cut by 3 bases and J by 2 bases, with 18 bases left in between. Per germline, CDR1 MDHEN and CDR2 SYDVKM.

V gene TRBV19 combines with J gene TRBJ2-7, with 8 positions matching TRBD1. The CDR3 contains 15 residues. Per germline, CDR1 LNHDA and CDR2 SQIVND (reference sequence). With V trimmed by 6 bases and J by 2 bases, 9 bases remained unmatched. The CDR3 sequence: CASSPGTGFTYEQYF. CDR3 coding DNA: TGTGCCAGTAGCCCAGGGACAGGTTTTACCTACGAGCAGTACTTC.

The rearrangement links TRBV14 to TRBJ2-6; tentative D call: TRBD2 (6 bases). CDR1 and CDR2 (germline): SGHDN, FVKESK. V was pared by 2 bases and J by 7 bases, with 9 bases between. The CDR3 covers 14 residues. The CDR3 sequence is CASSQLAGANVLTF. In nucleotides, the CDR3 is TGTGCCAGCAGCCAATTGGCGGGAGCCAACGTCCTGACTTTC. The full variable domain, with the rest looked up from reference TRBV14 and TRBJ2-6, is EAGVTQFPSHSVIEKGQTVTLRCDPISGHDNLYWYRRVMGKEIKFLLHFVKESKQDESGMPNNRFLAERTGGTYSTLKVQPAELEDSGVYFCASSQLAGANVLTFGAGSRLTVL.

Here the CDR3 DNA reads TGTGCCAGCAGCTTAAGAGGGTACACCGGGGAGCTGTTTTTT. Translated, it gives CASSLRGYTGELFF. The chain recombines TRBV13 with TRBJ2-2, with D maybe TRBD2 (5 bases). This CDR3 contains 14 residues. Germline V gene sequence: CDR1 PRHDT, CDR2 FYEKMQ (reference sequence). V was cut by 2 bases and J by 3 bases, with 7 bases left in between.

The genes are TRBV6-1 and TRBJ1-6; D is undetermined. This CDR3 is built from 13 residues. V lost 5 bases, J lost 10 bases, and 12 bases lay in between. CDR1 MNHNS and CDR2 SASEGT come from the germline V gene. CDR3 DNA: TGTGCCAGCAGTCAAATCAGTCAGTCACCCCTCCACTTT. It yields the protein CASSQISQSPLHF.